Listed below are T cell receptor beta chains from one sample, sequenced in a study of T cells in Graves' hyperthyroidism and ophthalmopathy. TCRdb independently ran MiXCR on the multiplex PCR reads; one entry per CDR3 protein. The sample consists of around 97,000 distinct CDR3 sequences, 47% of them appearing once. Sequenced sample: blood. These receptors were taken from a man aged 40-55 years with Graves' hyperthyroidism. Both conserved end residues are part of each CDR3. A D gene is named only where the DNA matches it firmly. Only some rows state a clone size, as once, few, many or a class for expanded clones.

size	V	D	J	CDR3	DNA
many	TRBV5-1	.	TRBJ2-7	CASSLAGVPYEQYF	TGCGCCAGCAGCTTGGCCGGAGTCCCCTACGAGCAGTACTTC
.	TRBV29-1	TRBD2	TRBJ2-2	CSVGLAGRNTGELFF	TGCAGCGTTGGACTAGCGGGACGTAACACCGGGGAGCTGTTTTTT
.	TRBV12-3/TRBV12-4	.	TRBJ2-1	CASSLTGEQFF	TGTGCCAGCAGTTTGACGGGTGAGCAGTTCTTC
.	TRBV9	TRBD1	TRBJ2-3	CASSVRDSTDTQYF	TGTGCCAGCAGCGTCAGGGACAGTACAGATACGCAGTATTTT
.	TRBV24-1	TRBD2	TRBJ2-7	CARGSGADSYEQYF	TGTGCCCGCGGGAGCGGGGCCGACTCCTACGAGCAGTACTTC
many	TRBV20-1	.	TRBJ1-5	CSASLEGRWPQHF	TGCAGTGCTAGTCTGGAAGGACGTTGGCCCCAGCATTTT
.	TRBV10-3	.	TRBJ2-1	CAIDSAVYFCASSTGLATNEQFF	.
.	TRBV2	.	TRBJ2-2	CASSEEGVGELFF	TGTGCCAGCAGTGAAGAGGGGGTCGGGGAGCTGTTTTTT
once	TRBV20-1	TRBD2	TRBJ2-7	CSARAGGAYEQYF	TGCAGTGCTAGAGCGGGAGGGGCCTACGAGCAGTACTTC
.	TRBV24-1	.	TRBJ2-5	CTTSLNSQETQDF	TGTACCACCAGTTTGAACAGCCAAGAGACCCAGGACTTC
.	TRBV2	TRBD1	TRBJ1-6	CASSLRQGGGSPLHF	TGTGCCAGCAGTTTACGTCAGGGGGGGGGATCACCCCTCCACTTT
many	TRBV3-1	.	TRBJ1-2	CASSQGSGYTF	TGTGCCAGCAGCCAAGGTAGTGGCTACACCTTC
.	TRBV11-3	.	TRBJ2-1	CASSQGSTNEQVF	TGTGCCAGCAGCCAAGGGTCTACCAATGAGCAGGTCTTC
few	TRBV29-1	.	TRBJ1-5	CSVEAGGNQPQHF	TGCAGCGTTGAAGCAGGGGGCAATCAGCCCCAGCATTTT
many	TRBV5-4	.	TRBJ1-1	CASSFGWANTEAFF	TGTGCCAGCAGCTTTGGTTGGGCGAACACTGAAGCTTTCTTT
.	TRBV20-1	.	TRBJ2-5	CSARSRGSFSPYF	TGCAGTGCTAGGAGTCGGGGTTCCTTTTCCCCGTACTTC
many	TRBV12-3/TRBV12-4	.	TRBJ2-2	CASSGWLSGRDTGELFF	TGTGCCAGCAGTGGGTGGCTTTCGGGACGGGACACCGGGGAGCTGTTTTTT
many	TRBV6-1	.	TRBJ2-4	CASSEQVVAKNIQYF	TGTGCCAGCAGTGAGCAGGTGGTAGCCAAAAACATTCAGTACTTC
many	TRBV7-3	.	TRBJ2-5	CASSLDGVGKETQYF	TGTGCCAGCAGCTTAGACGGGGTGGGAAAAGAGACCCAGTACTTC
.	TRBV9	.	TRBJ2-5	CASSVSPDQETQYF	TGTGCCAGCAGCGTAAGCCCGGACCAAGAGACCCAGTACTTC
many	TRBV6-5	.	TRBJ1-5	CASRRFSNQPQHF	TGTGCCAGCAGAAGATTCAGTAATCAGCCCCAGCATTTT
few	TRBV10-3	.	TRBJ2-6	CAISFSTSSSGANVLTF	TGTGCCATCAGTTTCTCGACTAGTTCTTCTGGGGCCAACGTCCTGACTTTC
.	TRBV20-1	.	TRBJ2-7	CSASSQEYGPYEQYF	TGCAGTGCCAGCAGCCAAGAGTACGGCCCCTACGAGCAGTACTTC
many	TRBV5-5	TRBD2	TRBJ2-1	CASSMGAGAYNEQFF	TGTGCCAGCAGCATGGGAGCGGGGGCATACAATGAGCAGTTCTTC
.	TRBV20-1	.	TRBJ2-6	CSASIVAASGANVLTF	TGTAGTGCTAGCATAGTGGCCGCCTCTGGGGCCAACGTCCTGACTTTC
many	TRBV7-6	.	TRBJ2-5	CASKWPGGFETQYF	TGTGCCAGCAAGTGGCCTGGGGGCTTTGAGACCCAGTACTTC
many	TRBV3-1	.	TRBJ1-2	CASSSGTYYGYTF	TGTGCCAGCAGCTCCGGGACATACTATGGCTACACCTTC
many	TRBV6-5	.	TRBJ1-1	CASSYLPDMNTEAFF	TGTGCCAGCAGTTACCTCCCGGATATGAACACTGAAGCTTTCTTT
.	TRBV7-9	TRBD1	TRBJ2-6	CASSPRTGGNVLTF	TGTGCCAGCAGCCCTCGGACAGGGGGCAACGTCCTGACTTTC
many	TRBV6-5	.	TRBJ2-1	CASGSLVKNEQFF	TGTGCCAGCGGGAGCTTGGTTAAGAATGAGCAGTTCTTC
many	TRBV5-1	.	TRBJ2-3	CASSSPEEGGGDTQYF	TGCGCCAGCAGCTCCCCTGAGGAGGGGGGGGGGGATACGCAGTATTTT
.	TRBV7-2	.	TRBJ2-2	CASSSTGELFF	TGTGCCAGCAGCTCCACCGGGGAGCTGTTTTTT
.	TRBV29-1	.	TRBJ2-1	CSVVLGGYEQFF	TGCAGCGTCGTTCTTGGAGGCTATGAGCAGTTCTTC
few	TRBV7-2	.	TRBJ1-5	CASSPPGRSNQPQHF	TGTGCCAGCTCACCACCGGGACGGAGCAATCAGCCCCAGCATTTT
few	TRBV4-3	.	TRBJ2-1	CASSQDFSSEGDEQFF	TGCGCCAGCAGCCAAGATTTTTCTAGCGAAGGCGATGAGCAGTTCTTC
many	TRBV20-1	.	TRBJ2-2	CSARAANTGELFF	TGCAGTGCTAGAGCCGCGAACACCGGGGAGCTGTTTTTT
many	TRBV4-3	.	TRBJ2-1	CASSPRTREFYNEQFF	TGCGCCAGCAGCCCGAGGACCAGGGAGTTCTACAATGAGCAGTTCTTC
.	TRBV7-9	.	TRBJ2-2	CASKRDGGELFF	TGTGCCAGCAAGAGGGATGGCGGGGAGCTGTTTTTT
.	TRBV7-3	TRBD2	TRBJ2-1	CASSAGTSGYNEQFF	TGTGCCAGCAGCGCGGGGACTAGCGGTTACAATGAGCAGTTCTTC
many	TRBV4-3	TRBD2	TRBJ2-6	CASPGGVGANVLTF	TGCGCCAGCCCCGGGGGGGTTGGGGCCAACGTCCTGACTTTC
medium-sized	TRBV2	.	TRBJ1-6	CASSEAKTQNSPLHF	TGTGCCAGCAGTGAAGCCAAGACACAAAATTCACCCCTCCACTTT
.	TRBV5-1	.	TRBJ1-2	CASSLQEGYGYTF	TGTGCCAGCAGCTTGCAGGAGGGGTATGGCTACACCTTC
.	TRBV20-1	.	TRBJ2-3	CSASQNADTQYF	TGCAGTGCTAGCCAGAATGCGGATACGCAGTATTTT
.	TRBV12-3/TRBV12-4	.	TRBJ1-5	CASSLDDGQPQHF	TGTGCCAGCAGTTTAGACGACGGGCAGCCCCAGCATTTT
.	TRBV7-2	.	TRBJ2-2	CASSFQGPGELFF	TGTGCCAGCAGCTTCCAGGGACCCGGGGAGCTGTTTTTT
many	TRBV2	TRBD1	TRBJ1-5	CASRAGQADYSNQPQHF	TGTGCCAGCAGGGCCGGACAGGCAGATTATAGCAATCAGCCCCAGCATTTT